This TCR beta chain was captured by sequencing in a study of T-cell reconstitution after alpha-beta-depleted transplantation in children. General study points: The study reportedly traced alpha-beta T cells about two months after transplant to several hundred expanded graft clones. From newly produced T cells came most of the T-cell counts and diversity one year after transplant. From surviving recipient T cells and thymic progenitors came the high day-60 TCRbeta diversity observed in some patients.

The germline V and J ends were trimmed by 3 bases and 0 bases, with 10 bases remaining between them. Germline CDR1 SGHRS, CDR2 YFSETQ. The CDR3 covers 15 residues. Preparing the TCRbeta library involved the use of unique molecular identifiers. TCRdb reprocessed the PCR reads with MiXCR, giving one entry per CDR3 protein. The table has about 540,000 distinct CDR3 sequences, 25% to 30% seen once. A remark on this clonotype: The antigen is undetermined.

This receptor was obtained from a boy younger than two with Wiskott-Aldrich syndrome, due to receive a stem cell transplant. The source was PBMCs, collected before TCRalphabeta/CD19-depleted stem cell transplant. The gene calls are TRBV5-1 and TRBJ1-3; TRBD1 might be the D (6 bases). The CDR3 nucleotides are TGCGCCAGCAGCTGGGGGGCGAGCTCTGGAAACACCATATATTTT. Protein: CASSWGASSGNTIYF.